This is a list of T cell receptor beta chains from one sample in a study of early T cells in non-severe SARS-CoV-2 infection. Via MiXCR, TCRdb re-called the 5' RACE reads, giving one row per CDR3 protein. Here the sample spans tens of thousands of distinct CDR3 sequences, 10% to 15% being singletons. Input material: whole blood. The receptors come from an adult who was a healthcare worker with PCR-confirmed SARS-CoV-2 infection or an uninfected control (not recorded which). The conserved cysteine and the conserved F or W are not part of the CDR3 here. The order of the fields is V gene, D gene, CDR3 protein. D genes are given only for firm matches.

v_gene: TRBV7-2
d_gene: TRBD2
CDR3aa: ASSFSGFSEQETQY

v_gene: TRBV6-2/TRBV6-3
d_gene: NA
CDR3aa: ASSRVGNEQF

v_gene: TRBV7-9
d_gene: TRBD2
CDR3aa: ASSPREGGTDTQY

v_gene: TRBV29-1
d_gene: TRBD2
CDR3aa: SGSGRNTDTQY

v_gene: TRBV10-1
d_gene: NA
CDR3aa: ASCESRQLHEQF

v_gene: TRBV19
d_gene: TRBD1
CDR3aa: ASSIRTGGSYNEQF

v_gene: TRBV20-1
d_gene: NA
CDR3aa: SARESPSDTQY

v_gene: TRBV20-1
d_gene: TRBD1
CDR3aa: SASAGQGPRVAF

v_gene: TRBV24-1
d_gene: NA
CDR3aa: ATSDPQRLYEQF

v_gene: TRBV29-1
d_gene: NA
CDR3aa: SVERGSGELF

v_gene: TRBV12-3/TRBV12-4
d_gene: TRBD1
CDR3aa: ASSFWDSGGGYYGYT

v_gene: TRBV24-1
d_gene: NA
CDR3aa: ATSDLRPGGADTQY

v_gene: TRBV12-3/TRBV12-4
d_gene: TRBD2
CDR3aa: ASSNTWTSGYEQY

v_gene: TRBV27
d_gene: NA
CDR3aa: ASRWGVGAPDTQY

v_gene: TRBV7-3
d_gene: NA
CDR3aa: ASSFGGNTEAF

v_gene: TRBV27
d_gene: TRBD1
CDR3aa: ASSPRQGFYEQY

v_gene: TRBV6-2/TRBV6-3
d_gene: TRBD1
CDR3aa: ASRPTGTNYGYT

v_gene: TRBV5-1
d_gene: TRBD1
CDR3aa: ASSSGTGEETQY

v_gene: TRBV11-3
d_gene: NA
CDR3aa: ASSAGETQY

v_gene: TRBV1
d_gene: NA
CDR3aa: TSSARRGERETQY

v_gene: TRBV30
d_gene: NA
CDR3aa: AWSVPSRTGELF

v_gene: TRBV9
d_gene: NA
CDR3aa: VSSVDAATSSGANVLT

v_gene: TRBV18
d_gene: NA
CDR3aa: ASSPASQGNEQF

v_gene: TRBV20-1
d_gene: NA
CDR3aa: SARGRVYEQY

v_gene: TRBV7-9
d_gene: NA
CDR3aa: ASSGFGANVLT

v_gene: TRBV4-1
d_gene: NA
CDR3aa: ASSPSSGGKAYEQY

v_gene: TRBV11-3
d_gene: NA
CDR3aa: ASSVWGGSTGELF

v_gene: TRBV12-3/TRBV12-4
d_gene: NA
CDR3aa: ACSFGTGYYAVRLTIEQF

v_gene: TRBV20-1
d_gene: TRBD2
CDR3aa: SASDSGLSYEQY

v_gene: TRBV6-2/TRBV6-3
d_gene: NA
CDR3aa: ASRPNGQPQH

v_gene: TRBV20-1
d_gene: TRBD1
CDR3aa: SARDSGTGGSSYNSPLH

v_gene: TRBV3-1
d_gene: NA
CDR3aa: ASSIRGVAYEQY

v_gene: TRBV10-3
d_gene: NA
CDR3aa: AIFRGEYGYT

v_gene: TRBV6-1
d_gene: TRBD2
CDR3aa: ASSEVASGANEQF

v_gene: TRBV3-1
d_gene: NA
CDR3aa: ASSQESRGPTEAF

v_gene: TRBV3-1
d_gene: NA
CDR3aa: ASSQTTDTQY

v_gene: TRBV7-8
d_gene: TRBD2
CDR3aa: ASSLVAGDSYNEQF

v_gene: TRBV20-1
d_gene: TRBD2
CDR3aa: SARDPGLAGQRTQY

v_gene: TRBV7-9
d_gene: NA
CDR3aa: ASSWARGPYGYT

v_gene: TRBV11-2
d_gene: NA
CDR3aa: ASSSIQAREGAEAF

v_gene: TRBV5-1
d_gene: TRBD1
CDR3aa: ASSPRTGDSYEQY

v_gene: TRBV7-6
d_gene: NA
CDR3aa: ASSFRRNTEAF

v_gene: TRBV6-4
d_gene: TRBD2
CDR3aa: ASSDSLAGADTQY

v_gene: TRBV7-9
d_gene: TRBD1
CDR3aa: ASSTGQVGTEAF

v_gene: TRBV5-4
d_gene: NA
CDR3aa: ASSRNTEAF